These 20 T cell receptor beta chains were sequenced from one sample in a study of spatial heterogeneity in lung cancer. Findings and caveats of the study: It was found that expanded intratumoral alpha and beta TCR counts tracked tumor mutation counts.

These receptors have no known antigen. TCRdb processed the 5' RACE reads anew with MiXCR; each CDR3 protein has one entry. Of fewer than 30,000 distinct CDR3 sequences detected, more than 5.5% appear once; the ten largest clones hold approximately 25%. Time point specified: sample taken at primary tumor resection. Sample: lung tumor tissue, taken at surgery. All receptors derive from a male donor with early-stage non-small cell lung cancer.

The V gene is TRBV6-1, the J gene TRBJ1-2, with 8 bases that match TRBD1. V was pared by 8 bases and J by 13 bases, with 12 bases of the junction left unmatched. This CDR3 region has 12 residues. Germline CDR1 is MNHNS and CDR2 is SASEGT. The CDR3: CASHPGGGGSTF. In nucleotides, the CDR3 is TGTGCCAGCCACCCAGGGGGCGGAGGATCCACCTTC.

This clonotype appeared a few times. This chain links TRBV20-1 with TRBJ1-1; D ambiguous. Germline V gene data show CDR1 as DFQATT and CDR2 as SNEGSKA (reference sequence). This CDR3 has 14 amino acids. V was trimmed by 1 base and J by 1 base, leaving 10 bases between them. The CDR3 DNA reads as TGCAGTGCTAGAGCCACCAGACAGAACACTGAAGCTTTCTTT. Encoded protein: CSARATRQNTEAFF.

This clonotype was picked up many times. V and J are TRBV7-2 and TRBJ2-3; 9 bases are a match to TRBD2. V shed 2 bases and J 3 bases; nucleotides not matched to a gene: 12. Germline V gene lookup returns CDR1 SGHTA and CDR2 FQGNSA. The CDR3 consists of 18 residues. Here the CDR3 reads CASSLNSGGPLLTDTQYF. DNA of the CDR3: TGTGCCAGCAGCTTAAATAGCGGGGGACCGCTACTAACAGATACGCAGTATTTT.

This clonotype was seen more than once but under ten times. V gene TRBV2 combines with J gene TRBJ1-5, with unresolved D. This CDR3 has 14 residues. Trimming took 3 bases from V and 9 from J, leaving 15 bases between them. CDR1 and CDR2 from the germline V gene are SNHLY and FYNNEI. The chain's CDR3 is CASSEVTADRPQHF. The CDR3 region has the DNA TGTGCCAGCAGTGAGGTGACGGCTGACCGGCCCCAGCATTTT.

This clonotype was seen many times. V usage is TRBV7-6 and J usage is TRBJ1-2, with 9 bases aligning to TRBD1. V shed 5 bases, J shed 4 bases, and the junction held 8 bases outside the gene matches. The CDR3 has 15 residues. CDR1 and CDR2 from the germline V gene are SGHVS and FNYEAQ. Here the CDR3 DNA reads TGTGCCAGCAGCCCAGGACAGGGGCCGGGCTATGGCTACACCTTC. It yields the protein CASSPGQGPGYGYTF.

This clonotype was found once. The V gene is TRBV11-2, the J gene TRBJ2-1; D is tentatively TRBD1 or TRBD2 (5 bases each). The V gene lost 4 bases and the J gene lost 4 bases, with 14 bases spanning the gap. Looked up from germline, CDR1 is SGHAT and CDR2 is FQNNGV. This CDR3 spans 15 amino acids. CDR3 DNA: TGTGCCAGCAGCTCCCGAACGGGGCGTTACAATGAGCAGTTCTTC. Translation gives CASSSRTGRYNEQFF.

This clonotype has more than one count but fewer than ten. The chain is built from TRBV7-2 and TRBJ2-6, with D possibly matching TRBD2 (5 bases). Per germline, CDR1 SGHTA and CDR2 FQGNSA. CDR3 length: 15 residues. Trimming left V 5 bases short and J 0 bases short, with 8 bases between. CDR3 amino acids: CASSRGSSGANVLTF. In nucleotides, the CDR3 is TGTGCCAGCAGCCGAGGGAGCTCTGGGGCCAACGTCCTGACTTTC.

The J gene is TRBJ2-1, the V gene TRBV7-2; 7 bases line up with TRBD2. CDR1 SGHTA and CDR2 FQGNSA come from the germline V gene. This CDR3 has 15 amino acids. V was clipped by 7 bases and J by 5 bases; unmatched bases: 11. Here the CDR3 reads CASTTPSGLHNEQFF. The CDR3 DNA follows: TGTGCCAGCACCACTCCTAGCGGACTACACAATGAGCAGTTCTTC.

This clonotype was recorded at least ten times. The chain is built from TRBV7-6 and TRBJ1-3; D gene unclear. CDR1 and CDR2 from the germline V gene are SGHVS and FNYEAQ. V shed 4 bases and J shed 4 bases, with 14 bases lying between them. The CDR3 is 15 residues long. CDR3 DNA sequence: TGTGCCAGCAGCTCGAAAGACCGGAGCGGAAACACCATATATTTT. Its protein is CASSSKDRSGNTIYF.

In its sample, this clonotype was seen many times. The rearrangement uses TRBV24-1 and TRBJ2-5; TRBD1 aligns across 8 bases. V was clipped by 3 bases and J by 5 bases; unmatched bases: 10. Germline CDR1 is KGHDR and CDR2 is SFDVKD. This CDR3 comprises 16 residues. The CDR3 reads CATSDLAGGRGETQYF. CDR3 bases: TGTGCCACCAGTGATCTGGCAGGGGGCCGCGGGGAGACCCAGTACTTC.

This clonotype was seen repeatedly, ten times or more. CDR3 bases: TGTGCCAGCAGCCCAAACGGACTAGCCGGAGAGACCCAGTACTTC. Its translation is CASSPNGLAGETQYF. This chain links TRBV7-2 with TRBJ2-5; the match to TRBD2 covers 8 bases. The ends lost 5 bases at V and 4 bases at J; junction bases unmatched: 9. The CDR3 totals 15 residues. Germline V gene lookup returns CDR1 SGHTA and CDR2 FQGNSA.

Regarding this clonotype: Sequence at one end of the junction differs from germline and may be a read error. The V call is TRBV11-2, the J call TRBJ2-3; the D gene is possibly TRBD2 (5 bases). The V gene's germline CDR1 is SGHAT and CDR2 FQNNGV. The CDR3 totals 17 residues. The CDR3: CASSLDPRGSAADTQCF. DNA of the CDR3: TGTGCCAGCAGCTTAGACCCGCGAGGGAGTGCGGCAGATACGCAGTGTTTT.

The V call is TRBV6-1, the J call TRBJ2-2; maybe TRBD1 (5 bases). Trimming cost V 7 bases and J 5 bases, with 14 bases left between them. This CDR3 spans 14 amino acids. Germline CDR1 is MNHNS and CDR2 is SASEGT. The CDR3 protein is CASIPQGITGELFF. The CDR3 nucleotides read TGTGCCAGCATTCCTCAGGGAATTACCGGGGAGCTGTTTTTT.

This chain uses TRBV28 with TRBJ1-5; D perhaps matches TRBD1 (5 bases). The CDR3 is 16 amino acids. V lost 2 bases to trimming and J lost 4 bases, with 15 bases between them. The germline CDR1 and CDR2 sequences are MDHEN and SYDVKM. The CDR3 protein is CASSLIQGLGNQPQHF. For the CDR3, the DNA is TGTGCCAGCAGTTTAATCCAGGGCCTCGGTAATCAGCCCCAGCATTTT.

In this sample, this clonotype turned up many times. The chain uses TRBV2 and TRBJ2-1, with D possibly matching TRBD1 (8 bases). V was cut by 7 bases and J by 12 bases, with 16 bases left in between. The CDR3 is made up of 12 amino acids. CDR1 and CDR2 from the germline V gene are SNHLY and FYNNEI. For the CDR3, the DNA is TGTGCCAGCAATATCCACAGGGGGGGGCAGTTCTTC. This encodes CASNIHRGGQFF.

This clonotype was seen a handful of times. CDR3: CASSLGFGPQHF. DNA of the CDR3: TGTGCCAGCAGCCTAGGGTTTGGGCCCCAGCATTTT. The gene calls are TRBV6-5 and TRBJ1-5; no firm D call. V was pared by 6 bases and J by 9 bases, with 12 bases between. Germline V lookup: CDR1 MNHEY, CDR2 SVGAGI. The CDR3 has 12 amino acids.

This clonotype was observed at least ten times. The chain links TRBV27 to TRBJ1-6, with D hard to call. This CDR3 is 13 amino acids long. CDR1 and CDR2 from the germline V gene are MNHEY and SMNVEV (reference sequence). Trimming stripped 7 bases from V and 7 bases from J, with 11 bases between. CDR3 nucleotides: TGTGCCAGCACCTCCTACCCCAATTCACCCCTCCACTTT. Translating gives CASTSYPNSPLHF.

This clonotype was found a few times. Written as DNA, the CDR3 is TGTGCCAGCAGTTCCCCCGGGACAGGGGGCTCCTACGAGCAGTACTTC. Residues: CASSSPGTGGSYEQYF. The V and J genes are TRBV28 and TRBJ2-7; TRBD1 matches at 11 bases. Germline CDR1 MDHEN, CDR2 SYDVKM. V gave up 4 bases and J gave up 0 bases; unmatched junction bases: 5. This CDR3 is built from 16 residues.

This clonotype is medium-sized by share. CDR3 sequence reads: CASSPGGASPYEQYF. In DNA, the CDR3 is TGCGCCAGCAGCCCAGGGGGGGCTTCGCCCTACGAGCAGTACTTC. The genes are TRBV5-1 and TRBJ2-7; the D gene could be TRBD1 or TRBD2 (7 bases each). The CDR3 is 15 amino acids. CDR1 and CDR2 (germline): SGHRS, YFSETQ. Trimming stripped 4 bases from V and 2 bases from J, with 16 bases between.

This clonotype was recorded many times. The chain joins TRBV11-2 to TRBJ2-1, with D tentatively TRBD2 (6 bases). The germline CDR1 and CDR2 sequences are SGHAT and FQNNGV. CDR3 length: 15 residues. V was trimmed by 8 bases and J by 1 base, leaving 15 bases between them. CDR3 in DNA: TGTGCCAGCGTTCTTCCCGGAGGGTCCTACAATGAGCAGTTCTTC. It yields the protein CASVLPGGSYNEQFF.